Detailed here is one T cell receptor (beta chain). No base qualities exist here, and no much larger clone lies one base off it. The record originates from a study of T cells in tuberculosis (dated by TCRdb to the late 2010s). Background for the entire study: To characterize T cells specific for the mycobacterial lipid antigen glucose monomycolate (GMM), the study used CD1B tetramers together with high-throughput TCR immunosequencing.

Spanning cysteine to phenylalanine, the CDR3 consists of 15 amino acids. Of the read, only the CDR3 DNA is kept; its 45 bases are in frame from base 1. V lost 1 base and J lost 4 bases, and the count of bases not matched to a germline gene is 3. In the germline V gene, CDR1 corresponds to LGHNA and CDR2 to YNFKEQ. The investigation overall reported the following: The stringent sort gate may have missed T cells binding the CD1B-GMM tetramer with low affinity.

Because TCR-alpha and TCR-beta chains were sequenced unpaired, no chain pairing information was available. The immunoSEQ multiplex PCR assay was used to generate TCR libraries, with TCR-beta and/or TCR-alpha/delta assays applied to each sample. Amplified TCR libraries were sequenced on the Illumina high-throughput platform. The study's processing was this. Clustering and dimensionality reduction relied on pairwise TCRdist distances among GMM-specific receptors from T cells that were either sorted ex vivo or expanded in vitro. Sequence motifs, defined by gene usage and CDR3 content, were tested for enrichment in tetramer-positive compared with tetramer-negative populations. TCRdb carries this immuneACCESS record with in-frame sequences only. Its versions omit some clonotypes, under half of them owing to an unresolved V gene in the studies checked, with the rest unexplained. Clonal size and the V and J genes are those of that table, whereas D and trimming came from the DNA. This sample is represented by around 60,000 clones; roughly 79% of them were singletons. Jointly, the top ten make up around 13% of the sample.

After being thawed and rested overnight, PBMC were stained with GMM-loaded CD1B tetramer, a Live/Dead dye and anti-CD3, and were then sorted on a FACS Aria II. C32 glucose monomycolate purified from Rhodococcus equi was loaded onto CD1B tetramers. Before cryopreservation, the PBMC used for tetramer sorting had been depleted of CD14-expressing monocytes for a separate study. From each donor, 80,000 to 100,000 tetramer-negative cells were sorted and were analyzed alongside the tetramer-positive cells. Antigen-specific T cells were sorted from a handful of healthy South African adults using GMM-loaded CD1B tetramers.

This TCR was sampled from an adult woman with latent tuberculosis. This sequence uses TRBV4-2 and TRBJ2-3, with 9 middle bases fitting TRBD1. What was sequenced was CD1b-GMM tetramer-negative cells sorted from PBMCs. The sample's cell subset or site label, decoded: T cells not binding CD1B-GMM tetramer, sorted from same donor. The CDR3 is CASSQGTGAADTQYF. The nucleotide sequence reads TGTGCCAGCAGCCAAGGGACAGGGGCAGCAGATACGCAGTATTTT.